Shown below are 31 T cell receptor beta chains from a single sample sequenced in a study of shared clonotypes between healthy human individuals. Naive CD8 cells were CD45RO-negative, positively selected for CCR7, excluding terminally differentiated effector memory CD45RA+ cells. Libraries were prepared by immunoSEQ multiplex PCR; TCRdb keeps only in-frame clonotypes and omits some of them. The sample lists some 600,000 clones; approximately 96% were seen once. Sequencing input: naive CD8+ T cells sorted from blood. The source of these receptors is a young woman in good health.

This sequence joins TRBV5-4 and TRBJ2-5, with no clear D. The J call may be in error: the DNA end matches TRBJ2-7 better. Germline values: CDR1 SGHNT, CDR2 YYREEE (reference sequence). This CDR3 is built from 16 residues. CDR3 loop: CASSLANGPSSYEQYF. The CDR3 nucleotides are TGTGCCAGCAGCTTGGCCAACGGTCCATCTTCCTACGAGCAGTACTTC.

CDR3 DNA: TGTGCCAGCAGCAACCGGGACAGGGGCTATGAGCAGTTCTTC. Protein sequence: CASSNRDRGYEQFF. This sequence joins TRBV7-6 and TRBJ2-1, with 10 bases that match TRBD1. There are 14 residues in the CDR3. V dropped 5 bases and J dropped 8; count of bases not matched to a gene: 6. Germline lookup yields CDR1 SGHVS and CDR2 FNYEAQ.

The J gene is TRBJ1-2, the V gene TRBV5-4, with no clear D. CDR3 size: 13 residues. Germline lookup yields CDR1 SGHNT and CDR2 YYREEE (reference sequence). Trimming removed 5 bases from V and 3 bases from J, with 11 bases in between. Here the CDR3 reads CASSSPWDYGYTF. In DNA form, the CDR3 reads TGTGCCAGCAGTTCACCATGGGACTATGGCTACACCTTC.

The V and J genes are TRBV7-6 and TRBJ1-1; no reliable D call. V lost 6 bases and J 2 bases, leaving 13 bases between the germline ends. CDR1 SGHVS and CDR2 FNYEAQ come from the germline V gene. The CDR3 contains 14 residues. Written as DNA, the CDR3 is TGTGCCAGCAGTCCGGGAGATAGAAACACTGAAGCTTTCTTT. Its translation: CASSPGDRNTEAFF.

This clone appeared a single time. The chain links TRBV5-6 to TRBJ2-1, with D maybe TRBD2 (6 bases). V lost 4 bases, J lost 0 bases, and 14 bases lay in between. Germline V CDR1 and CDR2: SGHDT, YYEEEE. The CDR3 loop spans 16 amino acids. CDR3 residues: CASSADYLSSYNEQFF. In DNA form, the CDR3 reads TGTGCCAGCAGCGCGGACTACTTAAGCTCCTACAATGAGCAGTTCTTC.

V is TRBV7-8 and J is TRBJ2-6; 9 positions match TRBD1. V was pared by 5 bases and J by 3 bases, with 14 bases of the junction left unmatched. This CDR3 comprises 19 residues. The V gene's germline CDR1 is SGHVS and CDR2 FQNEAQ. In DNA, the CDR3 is TGTGCCAGCAGCCGATCCGGGACAGGGTTCAATATTGGGGCCAACGTCCTGACTTTC. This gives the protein CASSRSGTGFNIGANVLTF.

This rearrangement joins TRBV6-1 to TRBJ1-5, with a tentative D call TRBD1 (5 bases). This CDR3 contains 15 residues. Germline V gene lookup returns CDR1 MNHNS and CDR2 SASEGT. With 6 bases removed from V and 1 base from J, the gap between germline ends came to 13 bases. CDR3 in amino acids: CASRPITGSNQPQHF. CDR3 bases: TGTGCCAGCAGGCCCATTACAGGAAGCAATCAGCCCCAGCATTTT.

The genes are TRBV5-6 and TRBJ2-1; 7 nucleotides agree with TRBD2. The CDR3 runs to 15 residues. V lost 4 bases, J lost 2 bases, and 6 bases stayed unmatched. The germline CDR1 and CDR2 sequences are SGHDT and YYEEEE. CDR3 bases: TGTGCCAGCAGCGTGGAGGCGGGAGCCTACAATGAGCAGTTCTTC. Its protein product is CASSVEAGAYNEQFF.

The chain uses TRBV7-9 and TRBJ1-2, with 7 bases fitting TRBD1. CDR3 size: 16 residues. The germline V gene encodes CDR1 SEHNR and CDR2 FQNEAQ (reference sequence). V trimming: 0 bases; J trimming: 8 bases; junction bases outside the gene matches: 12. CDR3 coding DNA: TGTGCCAGCAGCTTAGCCCGGGGCGACAGGGCCGGCGGCTACACCTTC. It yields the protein CASSLARGDRAGGYTF.

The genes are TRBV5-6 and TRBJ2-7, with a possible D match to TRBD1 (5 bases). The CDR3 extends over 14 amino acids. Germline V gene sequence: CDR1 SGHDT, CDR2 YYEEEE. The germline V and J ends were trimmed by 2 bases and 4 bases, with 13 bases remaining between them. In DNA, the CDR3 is TGTGCCAGCAGCTTTAGTGGCAGGGTATACGAGCAGTACTTC. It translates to CASSFSGRVYEQYF.

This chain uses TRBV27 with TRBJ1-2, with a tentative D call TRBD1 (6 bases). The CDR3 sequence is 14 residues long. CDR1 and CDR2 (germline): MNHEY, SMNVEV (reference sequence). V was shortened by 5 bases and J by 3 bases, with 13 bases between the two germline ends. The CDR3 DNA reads TGTGCCAGCAGTCCGACGACAGGCTACTATGGCTACACCTTC. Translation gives CASSPTTGYYGYTF.

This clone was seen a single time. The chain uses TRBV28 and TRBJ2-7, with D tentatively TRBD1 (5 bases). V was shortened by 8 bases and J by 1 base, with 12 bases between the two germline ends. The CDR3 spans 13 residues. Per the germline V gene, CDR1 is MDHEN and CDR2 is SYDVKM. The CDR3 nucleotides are TGTGCCAGCCGGACAAGACCGTCCTACGAGCAGTACTTC. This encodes CASRTRPSYEQYF.

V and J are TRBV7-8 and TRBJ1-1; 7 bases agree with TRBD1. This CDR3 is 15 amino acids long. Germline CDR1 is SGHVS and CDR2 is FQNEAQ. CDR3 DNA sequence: TGTGCTTCACGTGAGGGGGCGGGAATGAACACTGAAGCTTTCTTT. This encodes CASREGAGMNTEAFF.

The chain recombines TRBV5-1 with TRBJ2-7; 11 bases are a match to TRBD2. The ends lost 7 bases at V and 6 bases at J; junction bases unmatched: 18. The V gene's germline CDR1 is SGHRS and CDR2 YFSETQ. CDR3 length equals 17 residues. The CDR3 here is CASAGALAGGHPGEQYF. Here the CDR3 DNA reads TGCGCCAGCGCGGGGGCTCTAGCGGGAGGACACCCTGGCGAGCAGTACTTC.

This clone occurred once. The CDR3 is CASSPRAVNEKLFF. In nucleotides, the CDR3 is TGTGCCAGCAGTCCCAGGGCTGTTAATGAAAAACTGTTTTTT. V usage is TRBV27 and J usage is TRBJ1-4; D perhaps matches TRBD1 (5 bases). The CDR3 has 14 residues. Germline assignment: CDR1 MNHEY and CDR2 SMNVEV (reference sequence). V was cut by 5 bases and J by 4 bases, with 11 bases left in between.

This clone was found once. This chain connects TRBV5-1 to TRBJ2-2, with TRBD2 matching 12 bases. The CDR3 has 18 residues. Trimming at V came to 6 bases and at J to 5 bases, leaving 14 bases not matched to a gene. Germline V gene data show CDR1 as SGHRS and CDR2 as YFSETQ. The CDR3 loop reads CASKVGLAGGQETGELFF. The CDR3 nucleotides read TGCGCCAGCAAGGTCGGTCTAGCGGGAGGGCAAGAAACCGGGGAGCTGTTTTTT.

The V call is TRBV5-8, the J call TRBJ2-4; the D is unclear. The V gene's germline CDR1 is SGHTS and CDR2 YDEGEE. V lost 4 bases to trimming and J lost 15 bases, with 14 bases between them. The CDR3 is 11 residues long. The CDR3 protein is CASSLADPPYF. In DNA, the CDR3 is TGTGCCAGCAGCCTCGCGGACCCCCCGTACTTC.

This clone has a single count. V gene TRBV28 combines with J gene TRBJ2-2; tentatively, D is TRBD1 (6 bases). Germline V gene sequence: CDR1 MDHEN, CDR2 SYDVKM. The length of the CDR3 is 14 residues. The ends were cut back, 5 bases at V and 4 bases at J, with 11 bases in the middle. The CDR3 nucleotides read TGTGCCAGCAGTGCAGGGGTAGGCACCGGGGAGCTGTTTTTT. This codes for CASSAGVGTGELFF. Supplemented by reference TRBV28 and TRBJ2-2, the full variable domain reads DVKVTQSSRYLVKRTGEKVFLECVQDMDHENMFWYRQDPGLGLRLIYFSYDVKMKEKGDIPEGYSVSREKKERFSLILESASTNQTSMYLCASSAGVGTGELFFGEGSRLTVL.

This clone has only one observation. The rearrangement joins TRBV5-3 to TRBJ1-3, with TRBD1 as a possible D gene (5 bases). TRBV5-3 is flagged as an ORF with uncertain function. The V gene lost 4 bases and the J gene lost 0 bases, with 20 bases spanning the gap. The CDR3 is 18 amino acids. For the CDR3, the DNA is TGTGCCAGAAGCCCGCCGGACACTGAACAGTTCTCTGGAAACACCATATATTTT. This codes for CARSPPDTEQFSGNTIYF.

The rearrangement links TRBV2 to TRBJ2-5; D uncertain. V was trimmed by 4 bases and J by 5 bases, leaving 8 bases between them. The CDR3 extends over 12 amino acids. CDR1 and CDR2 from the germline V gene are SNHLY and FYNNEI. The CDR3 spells CASSGGRETQYF. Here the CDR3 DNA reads TGTGCCAGCAGTGGTGGGCGGGAGACCCAGTACTTC. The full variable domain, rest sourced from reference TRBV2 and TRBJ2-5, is EPEVTQTPSHQVTQMGQEVILRCVPISNHLYFYWYRQILGQKVEFLVSFYNNEISEKSEIFDDQFSVERPDGSNFTLKIRSTKLEDSAMYFCASSGGRETQYFGPGTRLLVL.

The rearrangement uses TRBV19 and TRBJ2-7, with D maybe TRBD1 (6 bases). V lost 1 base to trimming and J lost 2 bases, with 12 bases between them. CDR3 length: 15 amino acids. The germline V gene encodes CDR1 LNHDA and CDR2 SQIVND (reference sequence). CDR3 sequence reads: CASSIGRAGAYEQYF. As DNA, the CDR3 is TGTGCCAGTAGTATAGGACGGGCAGGGGCCTACGAGCAGTACTTC.

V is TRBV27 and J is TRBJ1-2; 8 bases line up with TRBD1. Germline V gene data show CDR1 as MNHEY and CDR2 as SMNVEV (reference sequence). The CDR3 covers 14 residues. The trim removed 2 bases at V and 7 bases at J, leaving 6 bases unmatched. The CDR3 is CASSLGQGARGYTF. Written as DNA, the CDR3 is TGTGCCAGCAGTTTAGGGCAGGGGGCTCGTGGCTACACCTTC.

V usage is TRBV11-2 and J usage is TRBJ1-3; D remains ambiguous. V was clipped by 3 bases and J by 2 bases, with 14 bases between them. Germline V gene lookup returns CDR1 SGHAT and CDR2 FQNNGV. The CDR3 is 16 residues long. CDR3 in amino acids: CASSFHFYGAGNTIYF. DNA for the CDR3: TGTGCCAGCAGCTTTCACTTCTACGGAGCTGGAAACACCATATATTTT. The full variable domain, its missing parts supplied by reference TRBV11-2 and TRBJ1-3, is EAGVAQSPRYKIIEKRQSVAFWCNPISGHATLYWYQQILGQGPKLLIQFQNNGVVDDSQLPKDRFSAERLKGVDSTLKIQPAKLEDSAVYLCASSFHFYGAGNTIYFGEGSWLTVV.

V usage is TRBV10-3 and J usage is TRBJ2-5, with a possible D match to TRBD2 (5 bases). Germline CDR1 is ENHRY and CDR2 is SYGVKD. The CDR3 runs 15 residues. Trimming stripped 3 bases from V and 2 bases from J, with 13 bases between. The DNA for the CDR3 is TGTGCCATCAGTGACCCACCCGGGGTACAAGAGACCCAGTACTTC. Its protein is CAISDPPGVQETQYF.

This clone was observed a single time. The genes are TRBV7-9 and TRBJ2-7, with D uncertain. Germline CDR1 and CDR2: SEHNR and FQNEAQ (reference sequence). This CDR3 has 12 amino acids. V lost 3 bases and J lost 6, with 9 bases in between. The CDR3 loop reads CASSFQLREQYF. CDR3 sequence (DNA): TGTGCCAGCAGCTTCCAGCTCCGCGAGCAGTACTTC.

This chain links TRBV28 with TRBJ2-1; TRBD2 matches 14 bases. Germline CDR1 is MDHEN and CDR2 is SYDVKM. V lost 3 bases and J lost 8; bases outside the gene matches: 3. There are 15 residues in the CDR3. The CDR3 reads CASSFMTSGGDEQFF. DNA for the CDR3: TGTGCCAGCAGTTTCATGACTAGCGGGGGGGATGAGCAGTTCTTC.

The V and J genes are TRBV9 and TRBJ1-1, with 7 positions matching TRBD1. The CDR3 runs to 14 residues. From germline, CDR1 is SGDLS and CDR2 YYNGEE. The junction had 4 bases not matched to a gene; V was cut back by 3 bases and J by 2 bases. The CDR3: CASSARQGNTEAFF. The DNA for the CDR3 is TGTGCCAGCAGCGCCCGACAGGGAAACACTGAAGCTTTCTTT.

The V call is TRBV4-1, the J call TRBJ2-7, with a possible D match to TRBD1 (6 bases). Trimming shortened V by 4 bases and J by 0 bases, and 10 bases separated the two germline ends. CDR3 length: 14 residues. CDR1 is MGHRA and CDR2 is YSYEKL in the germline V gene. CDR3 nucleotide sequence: TGCGCCAGCAGCCCCCGGGACATCTCCTACGAGCAGTACTTC. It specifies CASSPRDISYEQYF.

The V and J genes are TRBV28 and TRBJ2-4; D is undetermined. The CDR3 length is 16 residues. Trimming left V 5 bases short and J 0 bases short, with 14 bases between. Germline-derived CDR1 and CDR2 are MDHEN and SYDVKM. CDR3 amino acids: CASSASTELAKNIQYF. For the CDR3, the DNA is TGTGCCAGCAGTGCCTCGACTGAGCTAGCCAAAAACATTCAGTACTTC.

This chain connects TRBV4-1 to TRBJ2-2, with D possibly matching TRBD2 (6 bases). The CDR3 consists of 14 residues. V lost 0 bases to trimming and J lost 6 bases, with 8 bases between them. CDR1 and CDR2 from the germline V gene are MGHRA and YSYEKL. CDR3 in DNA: TGCGCCAGCAGCCAAGAGCGGGGACCCGGGGAGCTGTTTTTT. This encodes CASSQERGPGELFF.

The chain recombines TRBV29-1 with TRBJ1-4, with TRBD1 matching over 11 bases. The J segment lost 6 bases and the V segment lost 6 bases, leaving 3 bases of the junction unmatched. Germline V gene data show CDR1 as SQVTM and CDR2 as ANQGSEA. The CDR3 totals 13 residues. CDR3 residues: CSVGQGDDEKLFF. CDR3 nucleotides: TGCAGCGTGGGACAGGGGGACGATGAAAAACTGTTTTTT.